This T cell receptor (beta chain) was captured in a study of spatial heterogeneity in lung cancer. This clonotype was seen ten or more times. Time point in this sample: sample taken at primary tumor resection. Extraction of whole RNA from tumor, nontumor lung or frozen PBMC preceded unsorted sequencing. Each CDR3 protein is one row after TCRdb ran MiXCR on the 5' RACE reads. This table holds about 5,800 distinct CDR3 sequences, about 12% found once. The TCR sequence derives from a female donor with early-stage non-small cell lung cancer. The sequencing here drew on normal lung tissue next to the tumor, taken at surgery.

The CDR3 DNA reads TGCGCCAGCAGCATTTCCGGACGGTCCTACGAGCAGTACTTC. This encodes CASSISGRSYEQYF. The chain carries TRBV5-1 and TRBJ2-7, with unresolved D. Trimming left V 4 bases short and J 1 base short, with 12 bases between. The CDR3 runs to 14 residues. Germline lookup yields CDR1 SGHRS and CDR2 YFSETQ.